These T cell receptor beta chains were read from a single sample in a study of blood T cell repertoires in COVID-19. Sequenced by immunoSEQ multiplex PCR; TCRdb stores in-frame clones only, minus some. Of roughly 53,000 clones in the sample, 77% were seen once. The sample taken for sequencing was peripheral blood. The origin of the receptors is a man between 70 and 80 years old with active or convalescent COVID-19. Both conserved end residues are part of each CDR3. A D gene is named only where the DNA matches it firmly. Size values are once, few and many counts, or a class for expanded clones, and some rows have none.

j_gene,v_gene,abundance,d_gene,CDR3aa,CDR3nt
TRBJ2-2,TRBV9,few,TRBD2,CASGPSGGANTGELFF,TGTGCCAGCGGGCCTAGCGGGGGCGCGAACACCGGGGAGCTGTTTTTT
TRBJ2-4,TRBV6-5,.,.,CASSYSRGAKNIQYF,TGTGCCAGCAGTTACTCTAGGGGGGCCAAAAACATTCAGTACTTC
TRBJ2-2,TRBV5-1,.,TRBD1,CASSFRQGTGELFF,TGCGCCAGCAGCTTCCGACAGGGAACCGGGGAGCTGTTTTTT
TRBJ1-5,TRBV28,.,.,CASSLSMTGNQPQHF,TGTGCCAGCAGTTTATCTATGACAGGAAATCAGCCCCAGCATTTT
TRBJ1-5,TRBV9,.,.,CASGGAEQPQHF,TGTGCCAGCGGGGGGGCTGAGCAGCCCCAGCATTTT
TRBJ2-7,TRBV10-3,.,TRBD2,CAISARGAGLSYEQYF,TGTGCCATCAGTGCCAGAGGAGCGGGACTCTCCTACGAGCAGTACTTC
TRBJ1-3,TRBV30,.,.,CAWSADRNSGNTIYF,TGTGCCTGGAGTGCCGACAGAAACTCTGGAAACACCATATATTTT
TRBJ2-7,TRBV18,.,.,CASSPNRDHEQYF,TGTGCCAGCTCACCCAACAGGGACCACGAGCAGTACTTC
TRBJ1-5,TRBV24-1,once,.,CATSDGQNQPQHF,TGTGCCACCAGTGATGGACAGAATCAGCCCCAGCATTTT
TRBJ1-1,TRBV6-5,.,TRBD1,CASSSTGKPEAFF,TGTGCCAGCAGTTCGACAGGGAAGCCTGAAGCTTTCTTT
TRBJ1-5,TRBV7-2,.,.,CASSPTRGNQPQHF,TGTGCCAGCAGCCCCACCCGGGGCAATCAGCCCCAGCATTTT
TRBJ1-1,TRBV29-1,.,.,CSVEVSRVNTEAFF,TGCAGCGTTGAAGTGTCTCGGGTGAACACTGAAGCTTTCTTT
TRBJ2-2,TRBV24-1,.,TRBD1,CATSDQDRGSLKVFF,TGTGCCACCAGTGATCAGGACAGGGGGTCATTGAAGGTGTTTTTT
TRBJ2-3,TRBV7-8,once,TRBD2,CASSLGWQAGVDTQYF,TGTGCCAGCAGCTTAGGGTGGCAGGCGGGAGTAGATACGCAGTATTTT
TRBJ1-2,TRBV19,.,TRBD1,CASSLGTGANYGYTF,TGTGCCAGTAGTTTGGGAACAGGGGCCAACTATGGCTACACCTTC